This passage covers 24 T cell receptor beta chains from one sample sequenced in a study of T cell responses to AZD1222 COVID-19 vaccine. The table came from immunoSEQ multiplex PCR; TCRdb's copy has only in-frame clones and leaves some out. The data show roughly 100,000 clones, with 85% to 90% seen just once and roughly 3.7% held by the top ten. Source: peripheral blood, taken on day 0 of AZD1222 vaccination. These receptors were obtained from an adult in good health.

J is TRBJ1-2 and V is TRBV7-9; 9 bases match TRBD1. Germline CDR1 and CDR2: SEHNR and FQNEAQ (reference sequence). V lost 5 bases and J lost 2; bases outside the gene matches: 3. The CDR3 is made up of 14 amino acids. CDR3 protein: CASSEGQGNYGYTF. CDR3 in DNA: TGTGCCAGCAGCGAGGGACAGGGAAACTATGGCTACACCTTC.

The genes are TRBV7-9 and TRBJ1-1; D possibly corresponds to TRBD1 (6 bases). This CDR3 region has 15 residues. Germline V gene sequence: CDR1 SEHNR, CDR2 FQNEAQ (reference sequence). V was shortened by 2 bases and J by 0 bases, with 10 bases between the two germline ends. The CDR3 sequence: CASSLTDSLNTEAFF. CDR3 nucleotides: TGTGCCAGCAGCTTAACGGACAGCCTGAACACTGAAGCTTTCTTT.

The chain uses TRBV7-3 and TRBJ2-1, with D maybe TRBD1 (6 bases). The CDR3 is 13 residues long. CDR1 is SGHTA and CDR2 is FQGTGA in the germline V gene. Trimming shortened V by 6 bases and J by 8 bases, and 14 bases separated the two germline ends. Written as DNA, the CDR3 is TGTGCCAGCAGTTCCGCAGGGGTCCATGAGCAGTTCTTC. Its protein product is CASSSAGVHEQFF.

The chain links TRBV7-6 to TRBJ2-7; possibly TRBD1 for D (6 bases). The CDR3 totals 15 residues. The germline V and J ends were trimmed by 1 base and 1 base, with 11 bases remaining between them. CDR1 and CDR2 from the germline V gene are SGHVS and FNYEAQ. CDR3 loop: CASSLGNRESYEQYF. As DNA, the CDR3 is TGTGCCAGCAGCTTAGGGAACAGGGAGTCCTACGAGCAGTACTTC.

The chain links TRBV6-1 to TRBJ1-4; no clear D. The CDR3 covers 14 residues. CDR1 and CDR2 from the germline V gene are MNHNS and SASEGT. The V gene lost 7 bases and the J gene lost 8 bases, with 17 bases spanning the gap. The CDR3 DNA sequence: TGTGCCAGCACCCAGGATATACTGGCAGAAAAACTGTTTTTT. Amino acids: CASTQDILAEKLFF.

The genes are TRBV2 and TRBJ2-6; the match to TRBD2 covers 9 bases. Germline V gives CDR1 SNHLY, CDR2 FYNNEI. V lost 4 bases, J lost 4 bases, and 5 bases stayed unmatched. The CDR3 contains 16 residues. CDR3 protein: CASSGGLAPGANVLTF. The CDR3 DNA is TGTGCCAGCAGTGGCGGACTAGCGCCCGGGGCCAACGTCCTGACTTTC.

V is TRBV20-1 and J is TRBJ2-3; TRBD2 aligns across 16 bases. The V gene's germline CDR1 is DFQATT and CDR2 SNEGSKA (reference sequence). The V and J ends lost 3 bases and 1 base, in that order; junction bases with no gene match: 7. The CDR3 consists of 18 residues. The CDR3 nucleotides read TGCAGTGCTAGTACGGGACTAGCGGGGGGGCTTGGCACAGATACGCAGTATTTT. As protein: CSASTGLAGGLGTDTQYF.

The chain employs TRBV30 and TRBJ1-1; D unresolved. The CDR3 covers 12 residues. From germline, CDR1 is GTSNPN and CDR2 SVGIG (reference sequence). V was cut by 2 bases and J by 5 bases, with 9 bases left in between. The CDR3 sequence is CAWSSGRTEAFF. In DNA form, the CDR3 reads TGTGCCTGGAGTTCGGGGAGGACTGAAGCTTTCTTT.

This chain links TRBV10-3 with TRBJ1-4; TRBD1 aligns across 9 bases. CDR1 ENHRY and CDR2 SYGVKD come from the germline V gene. J was trimmed by 6 bases and V by 6 bases; bases with no gene match: 5. The CDR3 has 14 residues. CDR3 nucleotide sequence: TGTGCCATCAGGGACCGGGACAGGGATGAAAAACTGTTTTTT. Protein product: CAIRDRDRDEKLFF.

J is TRBJ1-1 and V is TRBV6-2 or TRBV6-3, with 12 bases that match TRBD1. Trimming cost V 4 bases and J 4 bases; bases outside gene matches: 16. This CDR3 has 19 amino acids. The germline V gene encodes CDR1 MNHEY and CDR2 SVGEGT. CDR3 coding DNA: TGTGCCAGCAGTTCACTCCCGGGACAGGGGGCCCGGCAGTCCACTGAAGCTTTCTTT. Translation gives CASSSLPGQGARQSTEAFF.

The CDR3 sequence is CAVAPPGTLNEQFF. The CDR3 DNA sequence: TGTGCCGTAGCACCCCCCGGGACCCTTAATGAGCAGTTCTTC. The chain joins TRBV24-1 to TRBJ2-1; D is tentatively TRBD1 or TRBD2 (5 bases each). The CDR3 runs to 14 residues. Trimming pared 12 bases from V and 7 bases from J, leaving 21 bases between. Germline V gene sequence: CDR1 KGHDR, CDR2 SFDVKD.

The chain couples TRBV9 to TRBJ2-2; 9 bases agree with TRBD2. CDR1 is SGDLS, CDR2 YYNGEE, per germline. The J segment lost 5 bases and the V segment lost 3 bases, leaving 14 bases of the junction unmatched. The CDR3 contains 18 residues. The CDR3 DNA follows: TGTGCCAGCAGCGGACCAACAGGAGCGGGGGGACGAACCGGGGAGCTGTTTTTT. Amino acid sequence: CASSGPTGAGGRTGELFF.

The gene calls are TRBV4-1 and TRBJ2-3, with D maybe TRBD2 (5 bases). Trimming left V 4 bases short and J 4 bases short, with 12 bases between. CDR3 size: 14 residues. The germline gives CDR1 MGHRA, CDR2 YSYEKL. The CDR3 nucleotides read TGCGCCAGCAGCCCCCTCCTCGGGGCAGATACGCAGTATTTT. The encoded protein is CASSPLLGADTQYF.

The chain joins TRBV14 to TRBJ1-2, with 7 nucleotides matching TRBD1. The CDR3 totals 15 residues. V shed 0 bases, J shed 4 bases, and the junction held 5 bases outside the gene matches. The germline CDR1 and CDR2 sequences are SGHDN and FVKESK. This CDR3 is CASSQDSQGVYGYTF. The DNA of the CDR3 is TGTGCCAGCAGCCAAGATAGTCAGGGGGTCTATGGCTACACCTTC.

This chain joins TRBV19 and TRBJ2-4; TRBD2 matches 7 bases. The CDR3 extends over 16 amino acids. After removal of 5 bases from V and 4 bases from J, the junction contained 11 bases not matched to a gene. The germline CDR1 and CDR2 sequences are LNHDA and SQIVND (reference sequence). The CDR3 region has the DNA TGTGCCAGTAGTCCTAGGGGCGGGGGAGATAAAAACATTCAGTACTTC. Protein: CASSPRGGGDKNIQYF.

DNA of the CDR3: TGTGCCAGCAGCCCCGGGACAGGGGGAACCTACGAGCAGTACTTC. Residues: CASSPGTGGTYEQYF. J is TRBJ2-7 and V is TRBV3-1 (or the pseudogene TRBV3-2); 11 bases agree with TRBD1. This CDR3 region has 15 residues. The germline gives CDR1 LGHDT, CDR2 YNNKEL (reference sequence). V lost 4 bases and J lost 2; bases outside the gene matches: 4.

This chain uses TRBV5-6 with TRBJ2-2; unclear D gene. Germline CDR1 reads SGHDT; CDR2 reads YYEEEE. The CDR3 is 14 amino acids. V lost 9 bases, J lost 0 bases, and 12 bases lay in between. In DNA, the CDR3 is TGTGCCACGTCATGGGGTACGAACACCGGGGAGCTGTTTTTT. It specifies CATSWGTNTGELFF.

This clone was seen a single time. The rearrangement links TRBV5-5 to TRBJ2-7; D may match TRBD1 or TRBD2 (5 bases each). Trimming removed 4 bases from V and 3 bases from J, with 20 bases in between. Germline assignment: CDR1 SGHKS and CDR2 YYEKEE (reference sequence). The CDR3 length is 16 residues. CDR3 amino acids: CASSGWVGEFHYEQYF. The DNA of the CDR3 is TGTGCCAGCAGCGGGTGGGTGGGGGAGTTTCACTACGAGCAGTACTTC. The variable domain in full, with the rest retrieved from reference TRBV5-5 and TRBJ2-7, is DAGVTQSPTHLIKTRGQQVTLRCSPISGHKSVSWYQQVLGQGPQFIFQYYEKEERGRGNFPDRFSARQFPNYSSELNVNALLLGDSALYLCASSGWVGEFHYEQYFGPGTRLTVT.

This clone was seen more than once but under ten times. In DNA form, the CDR3 reads TGCAGCGCCGGGACCTCGGAAGATGGCTACACCTTC. Residues: CSAGTSEDGYTF. This rearrangement joins TRBV29-1 to TRBJ1-2; TRBD1 might be the D (5 bases). Germline lookup yields CDR1 SQVTM and CDR2 ANQGSEA. The V end lost 7 bases, the J end lost 6 bases, and 15 bases lay between the germline ends. The CDR3 runs to 12 residues. The whole variable domain, filled in from reference TRBV29-1 and TRBJ1-2, reads SAVISQKPSRDICQRGTSLTIQCQVDSQVTMMFWYRQQPGQSLTLIATANQGSEATYESGFVIDKFPISRPNLTFSTLTVSNMSPEDSSIYLCSAGTSEDGYTFGSGTRLTVV.

This clone appeared once. V gene TRBV27 combines with J gene TRBJ2-1; TRBD1 might be the D (5 bases). The CDR3 spans 15 residues. The V gene lost 5 bases and the J gene lost 4 bases, with 15 bases spanning the gap. Germline V gene data show CDR1 as MNHEY and CDR2 as SMNVEV (reference sequence). CDR3 loop: CASSKGARAYNEQFF. As DNA, the CDR3 is TGTGCCAGCAGTAAAGGGGCTAGAGCATACAATGAGCAGTTCTTC.

The chain joins TRBV12-3 or TRBV12-4 to TRBJ1-1; TRBD1 matches 7 bases. The CDR3 has 13 amino acids. V lost 5 bases and J lost 4; bases outside the gene matches: 4. The CDR3, as DNA: TGTGCCAGCAGTAATTACAGGGGCACTGAAGCTTTCTTT. Encoded protein: CASSNYRGTEAFF.

V gene TRBV5-1 combines with J gene TRBJ1-4; the match to TRBD1 covers 7 bases. CDR1 and CDR2 from the germline V gene are SGHRS and YFSETQ. The CDR3 is 15 amino acids. V shed 4 bases and J 5 bases; nucleotides not matched to a gene: 8. The CDR3 loop is CASSLGTALNEKLFF. CDR3 bases: TGCGCCAGCAGCCTAGGGACAGCTCTAAATGAAAAACTGTTTTTT.

The chain recombines TRBV6-6 with TRBJ2-5; D is uncertain. The CDR3 runs to 12 residues. Germline CDR1 and CDR2: MNHNY and SVGAGI (reference sequence). The germline V and J ends were trimmed by 6 bases and 3 bases, with 8 bases remaining between them. The CDR3 loop is CASSSGKETQYF. The CDR3 DNA sequence: TGTGCCAGCAGCAGTGGGAAAGAGACCCAGTACTTC.

The chain combines TRBV4-1 with TRBJ1-3; 8 nucleotides line up with TRBD1. Trimming cost V 0 bases and J 2 bases; bases outside gene matches: 12. Germline CDR1 is MGHRA and CDR2 is YSYEKL. The CDR3 totals 19 residues. In DNA form, the CDR3 reads TGCGCCAGCAGCCAAGAACGTCAGGGGGCTTTAGGGACTGGAAACACCATATATTTT. Translated, it gives CASSQERQGALGTGNTIYF.